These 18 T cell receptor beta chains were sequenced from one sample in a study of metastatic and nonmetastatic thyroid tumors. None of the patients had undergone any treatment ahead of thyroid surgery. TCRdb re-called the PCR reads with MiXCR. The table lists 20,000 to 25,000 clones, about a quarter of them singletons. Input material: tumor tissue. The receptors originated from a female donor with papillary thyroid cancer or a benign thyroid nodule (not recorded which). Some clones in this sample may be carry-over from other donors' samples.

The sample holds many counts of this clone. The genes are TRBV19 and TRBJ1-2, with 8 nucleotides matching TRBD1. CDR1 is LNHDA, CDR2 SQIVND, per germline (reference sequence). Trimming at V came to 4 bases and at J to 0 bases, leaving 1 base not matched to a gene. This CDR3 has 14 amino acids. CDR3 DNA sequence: TGTGCCAGTAGTACGGACAGGGCTAACTATGGCTACACCTTC. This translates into CASSTDRANYGYTF. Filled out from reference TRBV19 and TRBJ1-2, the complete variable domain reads DGGITQSPKYLFRKEGQNVTLSCEQNLNHDAMYWYRQDPGQGLRLIYYSQIVNDFQKGDIAEGYSVSREKKESFPLTVTSAQKNPTAFYLCASSTDRANYGYTFGSGTRLTVV.

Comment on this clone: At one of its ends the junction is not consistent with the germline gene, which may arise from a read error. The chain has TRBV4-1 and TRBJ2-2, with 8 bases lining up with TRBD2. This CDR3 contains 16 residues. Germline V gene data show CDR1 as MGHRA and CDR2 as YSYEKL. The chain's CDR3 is CAGSLRLSGGSGELFF. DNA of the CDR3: TGCGCCGGCAGCCTCCGACTATCGGGGGGGTCCGGGGAGCTGTTTTTT.

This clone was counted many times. The CDR3 reads CASSPGPPDGGETQYF. The CDR3 coding sequence is TGTGCCAGCAGTCCCGGGCCCCCGGACGGTGGGGAGACCCAGTACTTC. The chain recombines TRBV28 with TRBJ2-5; D ambiguous. Germline V gene lookup returns CDR1 MDHEN and CDR2 SYDVKM. The CDR3 contains 16 residues. The ends were cut back, 5 bases at V and 5 bases at J, with 21 bases in the middle.

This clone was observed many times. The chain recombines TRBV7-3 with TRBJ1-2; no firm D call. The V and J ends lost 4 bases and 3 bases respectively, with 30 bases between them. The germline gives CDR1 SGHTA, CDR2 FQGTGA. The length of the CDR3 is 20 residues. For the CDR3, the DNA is TGTGCCAGCAGCTGCTCCCTCCTGCTCTCGTCTCGTCTCCCTTACTATGGCTACACCTTC. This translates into CASSCSLLLSSRLPYYGYTF.

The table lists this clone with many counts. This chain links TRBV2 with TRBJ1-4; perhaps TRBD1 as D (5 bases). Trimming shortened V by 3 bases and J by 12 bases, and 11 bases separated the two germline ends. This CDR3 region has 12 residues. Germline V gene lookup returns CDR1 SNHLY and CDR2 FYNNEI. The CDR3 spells CASSDRGEELFF. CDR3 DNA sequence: TGTGCCAGCAGTGACCGGGGCGAGGAACTGTTTTTT.

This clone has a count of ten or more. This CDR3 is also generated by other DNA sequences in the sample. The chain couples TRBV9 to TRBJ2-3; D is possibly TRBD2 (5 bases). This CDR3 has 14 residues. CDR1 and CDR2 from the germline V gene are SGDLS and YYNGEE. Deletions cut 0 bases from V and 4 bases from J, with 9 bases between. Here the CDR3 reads CASSVGPGADTQYF. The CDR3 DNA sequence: TGTGCCAGCAGCGTAGGCCCCGGGGCAGATACGCAGTATTTT.

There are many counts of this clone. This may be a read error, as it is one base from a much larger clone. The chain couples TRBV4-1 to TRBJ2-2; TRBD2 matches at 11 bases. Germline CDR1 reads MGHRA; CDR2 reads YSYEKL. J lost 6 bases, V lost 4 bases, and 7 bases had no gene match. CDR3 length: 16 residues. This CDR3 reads CASSLRLAGWSGELFF. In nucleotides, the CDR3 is TGCGCCAGCAGCCTCCGACTAGCGGGGTGGTCCGGGGAGCTGTTTTTT.

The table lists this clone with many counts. This chain's CDR3 is CASSEAMNKRSQPQHF. The CDR3 nucleotides are TGTGCCAGCAGTGAAGCGATGAATAAGAGGAGTCAGCCCCAGCATTTT. V usage is TRBV6-1 and J usage is TRBJ1-5; D remains ambiguous. Germline values: CDR1 MNHNS, CDR2 SASEGT. V lost 0 bases, J lost 6 bases, and 15 bases lay in between. The CDR3 extends over 16 amino acids.

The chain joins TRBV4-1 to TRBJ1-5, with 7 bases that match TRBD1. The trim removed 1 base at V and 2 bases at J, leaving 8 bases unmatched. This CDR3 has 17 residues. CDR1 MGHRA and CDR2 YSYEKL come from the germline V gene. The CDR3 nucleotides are TGCGCCAGCAGCCAAGTCCCCCTTGGACAGGGCAATCAGCCCCAGCATTTT. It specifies CASSQVPLGQGNQPQHF.

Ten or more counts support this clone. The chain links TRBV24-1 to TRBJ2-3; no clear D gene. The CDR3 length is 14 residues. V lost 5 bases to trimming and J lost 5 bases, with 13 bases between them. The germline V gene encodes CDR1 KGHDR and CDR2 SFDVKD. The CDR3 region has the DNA TGTGCCACCAGTGCGGTGGGATTGGGAGATACGCAGTATTTT. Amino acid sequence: CATSAVGLGDTQYF.

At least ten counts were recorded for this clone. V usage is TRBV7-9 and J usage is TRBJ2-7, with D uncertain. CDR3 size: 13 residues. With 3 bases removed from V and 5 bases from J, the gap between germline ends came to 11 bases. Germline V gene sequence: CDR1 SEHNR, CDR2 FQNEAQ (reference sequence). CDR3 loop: CASSFLRVDEQYF. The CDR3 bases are TGTGCCAGCAGCTTCCTACGGGTCGACGAGCAGTACTTC.

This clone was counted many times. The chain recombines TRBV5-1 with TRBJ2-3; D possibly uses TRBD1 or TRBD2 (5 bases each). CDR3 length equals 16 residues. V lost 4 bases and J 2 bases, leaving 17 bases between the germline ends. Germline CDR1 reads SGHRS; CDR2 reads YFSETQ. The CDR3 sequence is CASSISGDQNTDTQYF. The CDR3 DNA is TGCGCCAGCAGCATCTCCGGGGACCAAAACACAGATACGCAGTATTTT.

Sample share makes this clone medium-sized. The CDR3 region is CASSARDRLYGYTF. CDR3 in DNA: TGTGCCAGCAGCGCTCGAGACAGGCTCTATGGCTACACCTTC. J is TRBJ1-2 and V is TRBV9; D perhaps matches TRBD1 (6 bases). Germline V gives CDR1 SGDLS, CDR2 YYNGEE. Trimming took 3 bases from V and 4 from J, leaving 13 bases between them. There are 14 residues in the CDR3.

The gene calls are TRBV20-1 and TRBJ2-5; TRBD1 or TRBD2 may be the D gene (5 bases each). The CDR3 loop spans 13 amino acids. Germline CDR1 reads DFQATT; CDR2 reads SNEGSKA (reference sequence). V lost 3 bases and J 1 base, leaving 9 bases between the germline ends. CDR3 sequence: CSASLGTQETQYF. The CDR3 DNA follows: TGCAGTGCTAGTTTAGGGACCCAAGAGACCCAGTACTTC.

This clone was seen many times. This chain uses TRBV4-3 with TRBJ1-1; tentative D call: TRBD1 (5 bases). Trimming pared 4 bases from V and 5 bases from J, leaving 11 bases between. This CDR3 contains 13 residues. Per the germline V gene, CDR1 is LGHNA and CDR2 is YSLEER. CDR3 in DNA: TGCGCCAGCAGCCCTCAGAGGGGAACTGAAGCTTTCTTT. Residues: CASSPQRGTEAFF.

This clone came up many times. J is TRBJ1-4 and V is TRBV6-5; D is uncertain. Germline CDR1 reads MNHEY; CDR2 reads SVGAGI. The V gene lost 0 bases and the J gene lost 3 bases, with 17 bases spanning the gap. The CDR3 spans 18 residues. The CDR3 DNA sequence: TGTGCCAGCAGTTACTCAGGACTGCGACGACCGTCTAATGAAAAACTGTTTTTT. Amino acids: CASSYSGLRRPSNEKLFF.

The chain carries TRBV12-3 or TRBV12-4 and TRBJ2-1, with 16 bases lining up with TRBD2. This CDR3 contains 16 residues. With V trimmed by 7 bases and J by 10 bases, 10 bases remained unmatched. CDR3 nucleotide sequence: TGTGCCAGCATCCCCGCTGGGACTAGCGGGAGGGGGGAGCAGTTCTTC. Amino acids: CASIPAGTSGRGEQFF.

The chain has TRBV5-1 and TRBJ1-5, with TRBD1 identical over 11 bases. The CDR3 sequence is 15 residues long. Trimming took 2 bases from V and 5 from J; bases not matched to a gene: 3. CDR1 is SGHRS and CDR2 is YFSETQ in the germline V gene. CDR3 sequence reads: CASSLRTGGDQPQHF. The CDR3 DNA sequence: TGCGCCAGCAGCTTAAGGACAGGGGGCGATCAGCCCCAGCATTTT.